This T cell receptor beta chain derives from a study of cytomegalovirus exposure and HLA in healthy donors. General study results and limits: Apart from CMV serostatus, no immune exposure information was available.

A note on this clone: Its antigen is still unknown.

A multiplex PCR was run with 60 Vbeta primers and 13 Jbeta primers. Some clones are missing from TCRdb's copy, which holds only in-frame ones; the method was immunoSEQ multiplex PCR. Among roughly 100,000 clones listed, over 65% were seen once. Trimming took off 3 bases at V and 2 bases at J, with 8 bases between the two ends. Germline V gene sequence: CDR1 SGHDT, CDR2 YYEEEE. The CDR3 sequence is 13 residues long. The clonotype originates from a man between 35 and 55 years old in good health and CMV-seronegative. Sequenced material: PBMCs. The V gene is TRBV5-6, the J gene TRBJ1-2, with D possibly TRBD1 on 6 matching bases. CDR3 sequence (DNA): TGTGCCAGCAGCTCCGGGACAAACTATGGCTACACCTTC. Its protein product is CASSSGTNYGYTF.